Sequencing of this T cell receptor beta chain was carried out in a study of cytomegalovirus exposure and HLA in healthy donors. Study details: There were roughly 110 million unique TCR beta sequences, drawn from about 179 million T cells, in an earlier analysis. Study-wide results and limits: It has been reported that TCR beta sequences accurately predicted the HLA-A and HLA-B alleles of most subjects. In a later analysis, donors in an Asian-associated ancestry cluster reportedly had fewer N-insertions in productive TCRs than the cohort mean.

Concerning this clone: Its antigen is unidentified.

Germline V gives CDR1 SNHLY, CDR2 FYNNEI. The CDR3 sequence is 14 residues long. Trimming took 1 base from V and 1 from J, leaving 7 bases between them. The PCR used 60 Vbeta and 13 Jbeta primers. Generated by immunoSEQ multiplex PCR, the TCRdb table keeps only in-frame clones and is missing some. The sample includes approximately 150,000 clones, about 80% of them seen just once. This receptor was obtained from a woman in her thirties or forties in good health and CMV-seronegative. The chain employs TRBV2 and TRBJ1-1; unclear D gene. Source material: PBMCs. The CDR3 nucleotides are TGTGCCAGCAGTGAAGTTGGCGGGAACACTGAAGCTTTCTTT. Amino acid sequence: CASSEVGGNTEAFF. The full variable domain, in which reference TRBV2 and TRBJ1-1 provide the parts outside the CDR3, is EPEVTQTPSHQVTQMGQEVILRCVPISNHLYFYWYRQILGQKVEFLVSFYNNEISEKSEIFDDQFSVERPDGSNFTLKIRSTKLEDSAMYFCASSEVGGNTEAFFGQGTRLTVV.